A selection of T cell receptor beta chains follows, all from one sample in a study of blood T cell repertoires in COVID-19. TCRdb's table, derived via immunoSEQ multiplex PCR, lists solely in-frame clones and lacks some. Of approximately 110,000 clones detected, 65% to 90% appear once; the ten largest clones hold more than 30%. Sequencing used peripheral blood. The receptor set was obtained from an elderly man with acute or convalescent COVID-19. Each CDR3 is given with its conserved first and last residue. Each record gives: CDR3 length, D gene, V gene, J gene, clone size, CDR3 DNA, CDR3 protein. The D gene is left open where the match is weak. Some rows mark clone size as missing; the rest say once, few, many or name a class of expanded clone.

len: 17; d_gene: -; v_gene: TRBV28; j_gene: TRBJ1-3; abundance: many; CDR3nt: TGTGCCAGCAGCATAGCCGGGACTGGGTGGACTGGAAACACCATATATTTT; CDR3aa: CASSIAGTGWTGNTIYF
len: 15; d_gene: TRBD1; v_gene: TRBV29-1; j_gene: TRBJ2-7; abundance: -; CDR3nt: TGCAGCGTCTCCGGGACAGGGAACGGCAACTACGAGCAGTACTTC; CDR3aa: CSVSGTGNGNYEQYF
len: 14; d_gene: -; v_gene: TRBV18; j_gene: TRBJ1-5; abundance: -; CDR3nt: TGTGCCAGCTCACCTCAGGCGGCGGGCCAGCCCCAGCATTTT; CDR3aa: CASSPQAAGQPQHF
len: 18; d_gene: -; v_gene: TRBV6-1; j_gene: TRBJ2-3; abundance: few; CDR3nt: TGTGCCAGCAGTGAAGCTGAGGTCGGGACAAGGCTCCCAGATACGCAGTATTTT; CDR3aa: CASSEAEVGTRLPDTQYF
len: 15; d_gene: TRBD2; v_gene: TRBV24-1; j_gene: TRBJ2-1; abundance: -; CDR3nt: TGTGCCACCAGTGACCCTAGCGGGAGCTACAATGAGCAGTTCTTC; CDR3aa: CATSDPSGSYNEQFF
len: 14; d_gene: -; v_gene: TRBV25-1; j_gene: TRBJ2-2; abundance: -; CDR3nt: TGTGCCAGCAGTGAAACCGGAGGGAACCGGGAGCTGTTTTTT; CDR3aa: CASSETGGNRELFF
len: 14; d_gene: -; v_gene: TRBV29-1; j_gene: TRBJ1-2; abundance: -; CDR3nt: TGCAGCGTTGAAGATCGCCCAGCTAACTATGGCTACACCTTC; CDR3aa: CSVEDRPANYGYTF
len: 16; d_gene: -; v_gene: TRBV18; j_gene: TRBJ2-2; abundance: -; CDR3nt: TGTGCCAGCTCACCAGTGCAGGCTTCGAACACCGGGGAGCTGTTTTTT; CDR3aa: CASSPVQASNTGELFF
len: 15; d_gene: TRBD1; v_gene: TRBV20-1; j_gene: TRBJ2-5; abundance: -; CDR3nt: TGCAGTGCTAGTTTGGGGACAGGGGGCGAAGAGACCCAGTACTTC; CDR3aa: CSASLGTGGEETQYF
len: 14; d_gene: TRBD2; v_gene: TRBV6-2/TRBV6-3; j_gene: TRBJ2-7; abundance: -; CDR3nt: TGTGCCAGCAGTTACGGGGGACTAACCTACGAGCAGTACTTC; CDR3aa: CASSYGGLTYEQYF
len: 16; d_gene: TRBD1; v_gene: TRBV19; j_gene: TRBJ1-5; abundance: -; CDR3nt: TGTGCCAGTAGTATAATGGCAGGGGGGTTGAATCAGCCCCAGCATTTT; CDR3aa: CASSIMAGGLNQPQHF
len: 17; d_gene: TRBD1; v_gene: TRBV5-6; j_gene: TRBJ2-3; abundance: -; CDR3nt: TGTGCCAGCAGCTTGGTGGCAGGGGGTGGTGGCACAGATACGCAGTATTTT; CDR3aa: CASSLVAGGGGTDTQYF
len: 14; d_gene: -; v_gene: TRBV11-2; j_gene: TRBJ1-5; abundance: -; CDR3nt: TGTGCCAGCAGCTTCGGGGAGGGCCGTCAGCCCCAGCATTTT; CDR3aa: CASSFGEGRQPQHF
len: 13; d_gene: -; v_gene: TRBV28; j_gene: TRBJ2-3; abundance: -; CDR3nt: TGTGCCAGCGGGAGGACTAGCACAGATACGCAGTATTTT; CDR3aa: CASGRTSTDTQYF
len: 15; d_gene: -; v_gene: TRBV10-2; j_gene: TRBJ2-3; abundance: -; CDR3nt: TGCGCCAGCAGCGACAGGTTTGGGGGGGCAGATACGCAGTATTTT; CDR3aa: CASSDRFGGADTQYF
len: 16; d_gene: TRBD2; v_gene: TRBV7-6; j_gene: TRBJ2-1; abundance: once; CDR3nt: TGTGCCAGCAGCTTAGTAGGGACTAGCGGAAACAATGAGCAGTTCTTC; CDR3aa: CASSLVGTSGNNEQFF
len: 14; d_gene: TRBD1; v_gene: TRBV7-2; j_gene: TRBJ2-1; abundance: -; CDR3nt: TGTGCCAGCAGCTTAGGCCGAGGACAGGGCGAGCAGTTCTTC; CDR3aa: CASSLGRGQGEQFF
len: 14; d_gene: -; v_gene: TRBV5-1; j_gene: TRBJ2-7; abundance: few; CDR3nt: TGCGCCAGCGTGGCGGACTATCAATCCTACGAGCAGTACTTC; CDR3aa: CASVADYQSYEQYF
len: 16; d_gene: TRBD2; v_gene: TRBV6-4; j_gene: TRBJ2-1; abundance: -; CDR3nt: TGTGCCAGCAGCCCCCGGGGGGAGGGCCGCAACAATGAGCAGTTCTTC; CDR3aa: CASSPRGEGRNNEQFF
len: 16; d_gene: TRBD2; v_gene: TRBV5-1; j_gene: TRBJ2-1; abundance: once; CDR3nt: TGCGCCAGCAGCTTTCTAGCGGTGGGGCCCTACAATGAGCAGTTCTTC; CDR3aa: CASSFLAVGPYNEQFF
len: 16; d_gene: TRBD1; v_gene: TRBV6-2/TRBV6-3; j_gene: TRBJ1-1; abundance: -; CDR3nt: TGTGCCAGCAGTTGGGCACTGGGACAGTCGAACACTGAAGCTTTCTTT; CDR3aa: CASSWALGQSNTEAFF
len: 13; d_gene: -; v_gene: TRBV7-9; j_gene: TRBJ2-5; abundance: few; CDR3nt: TGTGCCAGCAGCTTAGAAGTGTCGCTAGTGGCCCACTTC; CDR3aa: CASSLEVSLVAHF
len: 16; d_gene: -; v_gene: TRBV5-1; j_gene: TRBJ2-5; abundance: -; CDR3nt: TGCGCCAGCAGCCGATGGAAGGTAGACTTACAAGAGACCCAGTACTTC; CDR3aa: CASSRWKVDLQETQYF
len: 14; d_gene: -; v_gene: TRBV11-3; j_gene: TRBJ1-1; abundance: -; CDR3nt: TGTGCCAGCAGCTTACGTGGGGAGTACACTGAAGCTTTCTTT; CDR3aa: CASSLRGEYTEAFF
len: 16; d_gene: -; v_gene: TRBV28; j_gene: TRBJ1-5; abundance: -; CDR3nt: TGTGCCAGCACCCCCAAATACAGGGTTACCGGACAGCCCCAGCATTTT; CDR3aa: CASTPKYRVTGQPQHF
len: 15; d_gene: -; v_gene: TRBV28; j_gene: TRBJ2-3; abundance: -; CDR3nt: TGTGCCAGCTCGATTGATCGGGGGAGCACAGATACGCAGTATTTT; CDR3aa: CASSIDRGSTDTQYF
len: 13; d_gene: -; v_gene: TRBV27; j_gene: TRBJ1-2; abundance: -; CDR3nt: TGTGCCAGCAGTTTCGGGATGGGGTATGGCTACACCTTC; CDR3aa: CASSFGMGYGYTF
len: 16; d_gene: TRBD1; v_gene: TRBV4-1; j_gene: TRBJ1-2; abundance: -; CDR3nt: TGCGCCAGCAGCCAATTTAGAGGGACAGGGTTTGGGGGCTACACCTTC; CDR3aa: CASSQFRGTGFGGYTF
len: 11; d_gene: -; v_gene: TRBV19; j_gene: TRBJ1-1; abundance: -; CDR3nt: TGTGCCACTCAAAGCGGCACTGAAGCTTTCTTT; CDR3aa: CATQSGTEAFF
len: 14; d_gene: -; v_gene: TRBV27; j_gene: TRBJ2-1; abundance: -; CDR3nt: TGTGCCAGCAGGGGGGCAGGTTTTTACAATGAGCAGTTCTTC; CDR3aa: CASRGAGFYNEQFF
len: 12; d_gene: TRBD1; v_gene: TRBV19; j_gene: TRBJ1-2; abundance: -; CDR3nt: TGTGCCAGTAGTGGGACAGGGGTAGGCTACACCTTC; CDR3aa: CASSGTGVGYTF